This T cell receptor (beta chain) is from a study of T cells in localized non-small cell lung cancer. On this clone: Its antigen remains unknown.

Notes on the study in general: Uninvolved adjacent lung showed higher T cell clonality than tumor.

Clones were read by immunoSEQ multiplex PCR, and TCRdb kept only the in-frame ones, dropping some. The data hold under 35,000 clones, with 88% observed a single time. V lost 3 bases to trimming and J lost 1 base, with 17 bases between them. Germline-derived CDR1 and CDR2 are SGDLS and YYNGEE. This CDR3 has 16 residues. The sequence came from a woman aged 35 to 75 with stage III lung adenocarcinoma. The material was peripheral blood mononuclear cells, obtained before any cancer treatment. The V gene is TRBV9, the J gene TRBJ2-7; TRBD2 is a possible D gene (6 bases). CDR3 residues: CASSDHRDFPSYEQYF. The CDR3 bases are TGTGCCAGCAGCGACCACCGGGACTTCCCTTCCTACGAGCAGTACTTC. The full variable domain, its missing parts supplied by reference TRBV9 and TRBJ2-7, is DSGVTQTPKHLITATGQRVTLRCSPRSGDLSVYWYQQSLDQGLQFLIQYYNGEERAKGNILERFSAQQFPDLHSELNLSSLELGDSALYFCASSDHRDFPSYEQYFGPGTRLTVT.